This entry concerns a single T cell receptor beta chain. In this sample, this clonotype turned up many times. Its antigen remains undetermined. Base-call qualities are not available, and no considerably larger clone is one nucleotide away. The sample is drawn from a study of low-dose radiotherapy and immunotherapy resistance in tumors (dated by TCRdb to between 2022 and 2023). About the full investigation: Cohort 1 received 0.5 Gy per fraction every 2 weeks, with a prescribed total PTV dose of 6.5 Gy. Cohort 2 received 1 Gy per fraction every two weeks, with a total of 13 Gy over 26 weeks. Nivolumab and ipilimumab were both given intravenously, with nivolumab at a 240 mg flat dose every two weeks and ipilimumab at 1 mg/kg every six weeks. Every two weeks, patients got intravenous cyclophosphamide at 200 mg/m2, given one day ahead of each radiation and immunotherapy administration. Starting on cycle 1 day 1, patients took 300 mg of aspirin by mouth once daily for four cycles. Trial participants were not randomized into treatment groups. Eight patients were included in the translational analysis, namely three from the first dose cohort plus the first five from the second dose cohort.

First-strand cDNA was synthesized using Superscript III and a set of TRAV- and TRBV-specific primers, so that both TCRalpha and TCRbeta chains were covered. TCRs were amplified with Phusion for 20 to 25 PCR cycles, with a constant-region primer paired with the adapter attached to the V primers. Isolated mRNA was amplified with the MessageAmp II aRNA Amplification Kit, using an approximately 17-hour in vitro transcription at 37°C. The Dynabeads mRNA DIRECT Purification Kit was used to isolate mRNA for TCR sequencing. A second roughly 25-cycle Phusion PCR added indexed Illumina adapters, and products were purified with AMPure XP beads. TCRalpha and TCRbeta libraries were deep-sequenced on an Illumina MiniSeq instrument. For the original study's pipeline: Custom Perl scripts pooled TCR sequences encoding the same protein, removed out-of-frame sequences and computed each clonotype's abundance. Any TCR sequence supported by only a single read was excluded from analysis. Shannon entropy, Gini index, clonality, richness, and the frequency of TCRs shared between repertoires were included as repertoire metrics. Using fastp at Q25 and MiXCR, TCRdb reprocessed the public reads and kept productive beta chains. CDR3 protein duplicates are merged, each entry listing the most common genes and DNA. The V and J calls follow TCRdb's processing rather than the paper's. For this sample there are 75,000 to 95,000 distinct CDR3 sequences; more than 8.5% appear just once. Around 0.98% of the sample is in the top ten clones.

This specimen's time point label, interpreted: before trial treatment. The donors came from RACIN, which was a single-arm phase I dose-escalation trial that paired nivolumab and ipilimumab with aspirin, low-dose cyclophosphamide and low-dose radiotherapy. Eligible patients had advanced, TIL-negative solid tumors. The receptor's source is a male donor with prostate cancer. Sequenced material: PBMCs, taken before treatment.

This receptor has the CDR3 CASEHSLYPGELFF. At the DNA level, the sequence is TGTGCCAGCGAACACAGCCTATATCCCGGGGAGCTGTTTTTT. Recombination connected TRBV7-9 to TRBJ2-2; the D gene is unclear. The CDR3 holds 14 amino acids from the cysteine to the phenylalanine. Only the CDR3 region is kept as DNA, spanning 42 bases read in frame from base 1. The junction shows trimming of 8 bases on V and 6 bases on J, plus 16 bases between the germline ends. Taken from the germline V gene (reference sequence), the CDR1 and CDR2 loops are SEHNR and FQNEAQ.